This T cell receptor beta chain was profiled in a study of control samples from healthy donors and cancer patients. The method was immunoSEQ multiplex PCR; TCRdb's version includes in-frame clones alone and lacks a portion of them. The sample has around 77,000 clones, 85% to 95% seen once. Germline lookup yields CDR1 LNHNV and CDR2 YYDKDF (reference sequence). Trimming removed 1 base at V and 0 bases at J, with 12 bases between. This CDR3 spans 16 amino acids. Sequencing was performed on blood. The TCR comes from a woman aged 55-70 years in good health. The chain has TRBV15 and TRBJ1-1; perhaps TRBD1 as D (6 bases). For the CDR3, the DNA is TGTGCCACCAGCAGAGGGGGGGCCACCTTGAACACTGAAGCTTTCTTT. Its protein is CATSRGGATLNTEAFF.